The TCR beta chain described here comes from a study of identifying expanded T cells in peripheral blood. Study conclusions and caveats: Across healthy donors, higher total template counts meant significantly greater roughly two-week count variance. Technical replicates showed around 1.2 changed clones; approximately 2 weeks 15 to 20; four weeks 19.

This CDR3 spans 20 amino acids. Germline lookup yields CDR1 SGHDN and CDR2 FVKESK. Method: immunoSEQ multiplex PCR; TCRdb's copy keeps in-frame clones and lacks some. The data contain around 47,000 clones, 82% of them singletons. During the collection period, no donor immune events like infections were recorded. As concerns this clone: Its antigen is undetermined. The junction departs from germline at one end; a sequencing error may be responsible.

The chain combines TRBV14 with TRBJ1-1; 10 bases are shared with TRBD1. Input material: blood. The receptor was isolated from a person aged 18 to 75 in good health. Written as DNA, the CDR3 is TGTGCCAGCAGCATAACCGGGACAGGGGAAAGCTGGGAACTGAACGCTGAAGCTTTCTTT. This translates into CASSITGTGESWELNAEAFF.